Listed below are T cell receptor beta chains from one sample, sequenced in a study of CD4+ T cells in melanoma. TCRdb's table, derived via immunoSEQ multiplex PCR, lists solely in-frame clones and lacks some. This table has about 21,000 clones, around 80% appearing once. These receptors all stem from a human donor with melanoma. Each CDR3 is given with its conserved first and last residue. A D gene is named only where the DNA matches it firmly. Only part of the rows carry a size: once, few, many, or a class if the clone is expanded.

CDR3 DNA	CDR3 protein	V gene	D gene	J gene	clone size
TGTGCTAGCAGAACTAGCACAGATACGCAGTATTTT	CASRTSTDTQYF	TRBV12-5	.	TRBJ2-3	.
TGTGCCAGCAGTTTTGACAGGGAGTCCGGGGAGCTGTTTTTT	CASSFDRESGELFF	TRBV28	TRBD1	TRBJ2-2	.
TGTGCCAGCAGTTACGGAGCAGGGGGGGTTGGTGCTTTCTTT	CASSYGAGGVGAFF	TRBV6-5	TRBD1	TRBJ1-1	few
TGTGCCAGCAGTGCGGGAGGGGTCCCTACGGAGACCCAGTACTTC	CASSAGGVPTETQYF	TRBV2	TRBD2	TRBJ2-5	once
TGTGCCAGCAGTCAACCCTTTACAGGGGAGAACAATCAGCCCCAGCATTTT	CASSQPFTGENNQPQHF	TRBV5-8	TRBD1	TRBJ1-5	medium-sized
TGTGCCAGCAGCTTAGGGTACTACGAGCAGTACTTC	CASSLGYYEQYF	TRBV7-9	.	TRBJ2-7	.
TGTGCCAGCAGCTTGCTTTCTGGCCGGGGCAATCAGCCCCAGCATTTT	CASSLLSGRGNQPQHF	TRBV5-6	.	TRBJ1-5	.
TGCAGCTTCGGGACAGACAGTCCCTACGAGCAGTACTTC	CSFGTDSPYEQYF	TRBV29-1	TRBD1	TRBJ2-7	few
TGTGCCAGCTCCCTTCGGATGGACCTTCAGGGAAACACCATATATTTT	CASSLRMDLQGNTIYF	TRBV18	.	TRBJ1-3	.
TGTGCCAGCAGCTCTCCCTTTGTTGGGGGACAGGGTCTCGAGCAGTACTTC	CASSSPFVGGQGLEQYF	TRBV11-2	TRBD1	TRBJ2-7	.
TGTGCCAGCTCACCGGGTCCGCAGGGGCCGATGTATGGCTACACCTTC	CASSPGPQGPMYGYTF	TRBV18	.	TRBJ1-2	.
TGTGCCTGGAGTGTACCGGGGAATAGGCGGGACACTGAAGCTTTCTTT	CAWSVPGNRRDTEAFF	TRBV30	.	TRBJ1-1	.
TGTGCCAGCAGCGCCCTAGCGGGGGGGCTGAAGACCCAGTACTTC	CASSALAGGLKTQYF	TRBV7-2	TRBD2	TRBJ2-5	.
TGTGCCAGCAGTGAAGCGGCTTTGCGTCCTCAGCCCCAGCATTTT	CASSEAALRPQPQHF	TRBV6-1	.	TRBJ1-5	.
TGCGCCAGCAGCTGGGACACCCAAAACACCATATATTTT	CASSWDTQNTIYF	TRBV5-1	.	TRBJ1-3	.
TGTGCCAGCAGTACCCGCGGGGCGAGGCAGCCCCAGCATTTT	CASSTRGARQPQHF	TRBV6-5	.	TRBJ1-5	few
TGTGCCAGCAGCTTAGAGGGCAGCCTTTTCAATCAGCCCCAGCATTTT	CASSLEGSLFNQPQHF	TRBV7-8	.	TRBJ1-5	once
TGTGCCATCGGGGTGACGCTCTCCGGGGGGGCGGAGACCCAGTACTTC	CAIGVTLSGGAETQYF	TRBV10-3	TRBD2	TRBJ2-5	.
TGCAGCGGCTACCGGGACAGCGGCACTGAAGCTTTCTTT	CSGYRDSGTEAFF	TRBV29-1	TRBD1	TRBJ1-1	.
TGTGCCAGTAGTATAGGGCACAGGCCCCATCAGCCCCAGCATTTT	CASSIGHRPHQPQHF	TRBV19	.	TRBJ1-5	.
TGTGCCAGCACCTTGGGTACCTCTGGGGCCAACGTCCTGACTTTC	CASTLGTSGANVLTF	TRBV7-3	.	TRBJ2-6	few
TGTGCCAGCAGCCCGCCGGGACTAGCGGGGGCCAATGAGCAGTTCTTC	CASSPPGLAGANEQFF	TRBV9	TRBD2	TRBJ2-1	.
TGTGCCAGCAGCTTAGAGGACAGGGTCTCCTACGAGCAGTACTTC	CASSLEDRVSYEQYF	TRBV7-6	TRBD1	TRBJ2-7	.
TGTGCCTGGAGTGTATCCTATGGGTATGGCTACACCTTC	CAWSVSYGYGYTF	TRBV30	.	TRBJ1-2	few
TGTGCCAGCAGTGAAGCTCTGCGGGCCTACAATGAGCAGTTCTTC	CASSEALRAYNEQFF	TRBV6-1	.	TRBJ2-1	.
TGTGCCACGGGAACAGGGGGCTCGCGGGGCTACACCTTC	CATGTGGSRGYTF	TRBV15	TRBD1	TRBJ1-2	.
TGTGCCAGCAGCGGCATAGCGGGGCGGACAGATACGCAGTATTTT	CASSGIAGRTDTQYF	TRBV9	TRBD2	TRBJ2-3	.
TGTGCCAGCAGTTTCGGGACAGGGCTTTTAGGCTACACCTTC	CASSFGTGLLGYTF	TRBV7-9	TRBD1	TRBJ1-2	.
TGTGCCAGCTCACCTACCACACAGACCAATCAGCCCCAGCATTTT	CASSPTTQTNQPQHF	TRBV18	.	TRBJ1-5	few
TGTGCCAGCAGCTTAGAAGGGACCCCTACAACTAATGAAAAACTGTTTTTT	CASSLEGTPTTNEKLFF	TRBV11-1	.	TRBJ1-4	few
TGTGCCAGCAGCCGCAGCGGGGGGGCAAGCTCCTACAATGAGCAGTTCTTC	CASSRSGGASSYNEQFF	TRBV7-2	TRBD2	TRBJ2-1	.
TGTGCCAGTAGTAGGGACGGCGGCAACTATGGCTACACCTTC	CASSRDGGNYGYTF	TRBV19	.	TRBJ1-2	.
TGTGCCAGCAGCTTTCTCCCTATCGGGACAGCTTCCACAGATACGCAGTATTTT	CASSFLPIGTASTDTQYF	TRBV7-9	TRBD1	TRBJ2-3	.
TGCGCCAGCAGCTTCACTAGCGGGGGTTATGAGCAGTTCTTC	CASSFTSGGYEQFF	TRBV5-1	TRBD2	TRBJ2-1	.
TGTGCCAGCAGCTTAATATACGGTCCCTACGAGCAGTACTTC	CASSLIYGPYEQYF	TRBV11-2	.	TRBJ2-7	.
TGCAGCGTTGGAGGGCAGGGGGCTTACTATGGCTACACCTTC	CSVGGQGAYYGYTF	TRBV29-1	TRBD1	TRBJ1-2	.
TGTGCCTGGAGTGTGGGGTGGGGGGCTTTCGAGTACGAGCAGTACTTC	CAWSVGWGAFEYEQYF	TRBV30	.	TRBJ2-7	.
TGTGCCAGCAGTGCCTCCGGGACAGGGAATCAGCCCCAGCATTTT	CASSASGTGNQPQHF	TRBV6-1	TRBD1	TRBJ1-5	.
TGCGCCAGCACCTACGGCGGGACAGACATGAACACCATATATTTT	CASTYGGTDMNTIYF	TRBV5-1	TRBD1	TRBJ1-3	.
TGCGCCAGCAGCCCTGGGGTCCCGGCCGGTCAGCCCCAGCATTTT	CASSPGVPAGQPQHF	TRBV4-1	.	TRBJ1-5	.
TGTGCCAGCAGCCCGGGACTAGCGCTAAACAATGAGCAGTTCTTC	CASSPGLALNNEQFF	TRBV5-6	TRBD2	TRBJ2-1	.
TGTGCCAGCAGTTACTCGTTCGGCTGGATGGTGGGCGAGCAGTACTTC	CASSYSFGWMVGEQYF	TRBV6-6	.	TRBJ2-7	.
TGTGCCAGCAGCCGGGGGGACACCGACAGGACCGCGGCCCAGTACTTC	CASSRGDTDRTAAQYF	TRBV5-6	.	TRBJ2-5	.
TGTGCCAGCAGCGTCCGACAGGGGGCTTCGAGCACAGATACGCAGTATTTT	CASSVRQGASSTDTQYF	TRBV9	TRBD1	TRBJ2-3	few
TGCGCCAGCAGTTACCCGGGACCCACTACACCCGGGGAGCTGTTTTTT	CASSYPGPTTPGELFF	TRBV23-1	.	TRBJ2-2	.
TGTGCCAGCTCACCACCAAGCACAGATACGCAGTATTTT	CASSPPSTDTQYF	TRBV18	.	TRBJ2-3	once